In this sample, the clone carrying this TCR beta chain turned up a few times. Its antigen is still unknown. Investigators took 8 to 10 milliliters of peripheral blood from every donor. At least 7 million PBMCs were isolated per sample. The CDR3 extends over 14 amino acids. CDR1 and CDR2 from the germline V gene are SGHTA and FQGNSA. Then a second PCR, running about 6 to 12 cycles, was carried out with a sample-barcoded 5' primer and a J-beta primer mix. Every single cDNA molecule received a tag from a template-switch adaptor with 12 random nucleotides. Using its own MiXCR run on the 5' RACE reads, TCRdb lists one record per CDR3 protein. This table holds roughly 720,000 distinct CDR3 sequences, about 55% found once. The data were taken from a study of blood T cells in healthy people across ages. Findings of the study overall: It was held that the diversity estimates obtained from one million T cells were underestimates.

The receptor was isolated from an elderly man in good health. The chain joins TRBV7-2 to TRBJ2-1; TRBD1 aligns across 7 bases. The last part of the DNA fits TRBJ2-7 better; the J call may be wrong. The sample taken for sequencing was blood. The CDR3: CASSRGQTYNEQYF. The CDR3 nucleotides read TGTGCCAGCAGCCGGGGACAGACCTACAATGAGCAGTACTTC.